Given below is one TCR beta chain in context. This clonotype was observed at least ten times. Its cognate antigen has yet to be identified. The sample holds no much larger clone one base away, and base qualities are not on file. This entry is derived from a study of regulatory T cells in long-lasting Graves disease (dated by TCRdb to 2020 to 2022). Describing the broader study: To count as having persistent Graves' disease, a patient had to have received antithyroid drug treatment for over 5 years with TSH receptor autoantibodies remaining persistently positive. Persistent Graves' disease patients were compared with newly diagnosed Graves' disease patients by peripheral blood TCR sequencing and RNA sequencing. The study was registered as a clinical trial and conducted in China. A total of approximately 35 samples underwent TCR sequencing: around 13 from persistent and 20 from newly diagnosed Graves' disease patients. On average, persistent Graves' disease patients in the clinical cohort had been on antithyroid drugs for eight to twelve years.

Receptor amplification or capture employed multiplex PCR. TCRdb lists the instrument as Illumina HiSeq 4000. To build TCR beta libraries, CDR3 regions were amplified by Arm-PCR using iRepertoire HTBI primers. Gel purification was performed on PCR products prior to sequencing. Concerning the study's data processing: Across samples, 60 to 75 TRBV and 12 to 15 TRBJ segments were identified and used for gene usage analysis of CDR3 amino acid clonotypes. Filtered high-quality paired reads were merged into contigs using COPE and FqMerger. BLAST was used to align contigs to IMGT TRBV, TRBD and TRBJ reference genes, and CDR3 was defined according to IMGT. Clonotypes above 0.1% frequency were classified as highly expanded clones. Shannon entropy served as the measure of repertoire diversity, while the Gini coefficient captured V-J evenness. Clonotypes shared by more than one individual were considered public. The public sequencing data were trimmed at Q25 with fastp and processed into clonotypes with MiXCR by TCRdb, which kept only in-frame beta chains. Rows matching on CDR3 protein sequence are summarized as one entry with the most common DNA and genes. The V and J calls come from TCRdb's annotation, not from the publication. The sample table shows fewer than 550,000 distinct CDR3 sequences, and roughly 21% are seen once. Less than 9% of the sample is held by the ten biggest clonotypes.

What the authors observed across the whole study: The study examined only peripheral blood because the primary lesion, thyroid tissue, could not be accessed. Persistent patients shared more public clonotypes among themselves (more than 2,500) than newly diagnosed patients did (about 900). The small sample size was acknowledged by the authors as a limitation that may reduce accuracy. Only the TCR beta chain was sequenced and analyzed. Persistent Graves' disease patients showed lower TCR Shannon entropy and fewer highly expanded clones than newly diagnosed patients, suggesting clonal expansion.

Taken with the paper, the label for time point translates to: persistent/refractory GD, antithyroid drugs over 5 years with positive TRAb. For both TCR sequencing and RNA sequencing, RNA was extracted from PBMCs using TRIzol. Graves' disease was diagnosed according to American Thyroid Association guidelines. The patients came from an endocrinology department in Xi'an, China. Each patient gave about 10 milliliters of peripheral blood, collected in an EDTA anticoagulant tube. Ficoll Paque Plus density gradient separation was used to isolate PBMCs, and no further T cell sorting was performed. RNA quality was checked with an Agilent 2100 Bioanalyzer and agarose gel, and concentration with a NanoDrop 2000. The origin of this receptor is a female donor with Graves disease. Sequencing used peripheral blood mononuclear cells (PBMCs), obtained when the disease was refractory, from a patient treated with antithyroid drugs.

The nucleotide sequence reads TGTGCCAGCAGCCCGGACAGGACCTCTGGAAACACCATATATTTT. Translated, it gives CASSPDRTSGNTIYF. The chain employs TRBV7-2 and TRBJ1-3; 7 central bases correspond to TRBD1. CDR1 is given as SGHTA and CDR2 as FQGNSA, both from the germline V gene. The CDR3 runs 15 residues from the cysteine to the phenylalanine. The retained sequence is limited to the CDR3, 45 bases, with the frame set at the first base. Germline trimming: 5 bases from V, 0 bases from J; junction bases outside gene matches: 4.